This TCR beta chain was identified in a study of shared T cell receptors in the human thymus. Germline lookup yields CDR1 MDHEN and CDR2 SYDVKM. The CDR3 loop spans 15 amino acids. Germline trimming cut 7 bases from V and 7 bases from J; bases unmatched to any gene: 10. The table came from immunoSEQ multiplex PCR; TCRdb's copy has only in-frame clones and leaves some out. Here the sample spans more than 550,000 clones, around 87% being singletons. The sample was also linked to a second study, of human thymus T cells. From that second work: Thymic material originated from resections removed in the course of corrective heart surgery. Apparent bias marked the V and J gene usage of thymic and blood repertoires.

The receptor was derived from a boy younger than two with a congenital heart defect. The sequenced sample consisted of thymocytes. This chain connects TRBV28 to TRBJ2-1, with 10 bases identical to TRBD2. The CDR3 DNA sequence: TGTGCCAGCAATTCAGCGGGGGGGCCACTGAATGAGCAGTTCTTC. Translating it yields CASNSAGGPLNEQFF.